The 26 T cell receptor beta chains presented below share a single source sample, sequenced in a study of vaccination effects on CD4 cells after COVID-19. Measured with immunoSEQ multiplex PCR; TCRdb has only the in-frame clones, and not every one. The sample carries approximately 25,000 clones, about 70% recorded once. CD4+ T cells specific for antigen were expanded with viral peptide pools by the ViraFEST assay before sequencing. Culture proceeded for 10 days, and CD4+ T cells were then isolated. According to the study, vaccine recipients showed no prior SARS-CoV-2 infection and negative nucleocapsid antibodies. No antigen has been identified for these receptors. This specimen consisted of CD4+ T cells from PBMCs cultured with HCoV-NL63 spike peptides, obtained before COVID-19 vaccination. These receptors were taken from a human donor who received a COVID-19 vaccine.

The chain joins TRBV21-1 to TRBJ1-4; TRBD1 reflects the table's D call only, with no check against the DNA. TRBV21-1 is a pseudogene. This CDR3 comprises 17 residues. CDR3 in amino acids: CASTRGEREATNEKLFF. Here the CDR3 DNA reads TGTGCCAGCACCAGGGGGGAGAGGGAAGCAACTAATGAAAAACTGTTTTTT.

The CDR3 DNA is TGCGCCAGCAGCTTGGAGGCTAGCGGGAACTACGAGCAGTACTTC. It is translated as CASSLEASGNYEQYF. The chain couples TRBV5-1 to TRBJ2-7; 9 bases align to TRBD2. CDR3 size: 15 residues. The V gene end was trimmed by 0 bases and the J gene end by 3 bases; junction bases not matched to a gene: 4. CDR1 and CDR2 (germline): SGHRS, YFSETQ.

This chain connects TRBV7-9 to TRBJ2-7, with no clear D. Trimming pared 2 bases from V and 2 bases from J, leaving 10 bases between. Germline V gene data show CDR1 as SEHNR and CDR2 as FQNEAQ (reference sequence). The CDR3 contains 14 residues. CDR3 bases: TGTGCCAGCAGCTTAAATGGTAGCCCCTACGAGCAGTACTTC. Its protein product is CASSLNGSPYEQYF.

The gene calls are TRBV5-1 and TRBJ2-7; 9 bases are shared with TRBD2. The CDR3 contains 14 residues. J gave up 6 bases and V 4 bases, and 8 bases lay outside the gene matches. CDR1 is SGHRS and CDR2 is YFSETQ in the germline V gene. The CDR3 DNA follows: TGCGCCAGCAGCCCGGGACTAGCTTCCCTCGAGCAGTACTTC. It is translated as CASSPGLASLEQYF.

This rearrangement joins TRBV18 to TRBJ2-1; D may be TRBD1 (6 bases). CDR3 size: 15 residues. The V gene lost 1 base and the J gene lost 8 bases, with 15 bases spanning the gap. Per germline, CDR1 KGHSH and CDR2 LQKENI. DNA for the CDR3: TGTGCCAGCTCACCACTTATCGGGACACAAGATGAGCAGTTCTTC. Amino acid sequence: CASSPLIGTQDEQFF.

This chain connects TRBV3-1 (or the pseudogene TRBV3-2) to TRBJ1-6; TRBD1 might be the D (5 bases). Trimming pared 5 bases from V and 14 bases from J, leaving 22 bases between. The CDR3 extends over 15 amino acids. The germline V gene has CDR1 LGHDT and CDR2 YNNKEL (reference sequence). This CDR3 reads CASSKDKVTTSTLHF. The CDR3 DNA reads as TGTGCCAGCAGCAAGGACAAGGTCACCACCAGCACCCTCCACTTT.

The chain uses TRBV4-3 and TRBJ1-4; TRBD1 agrees at 9 bases. Germline CDR1 reads LGHNA; CDR2 reads YSLEER. Trimming took 1 base from V and 5 from J; bases not matched to a gene: 8. This CDR3 is built from 17 residues. CDR3 nucleotide sequence: TGCGCCAGCAGCCAAGCAATTGTGGGACAGGGAAATGAAAAACTGTTTTTT. As protein: CASSQAIVGQGNEKLFF.

The J gene is TRBJ2-3, the V gene TRBV25-1, with 9 bases aligning to TRBD2. Germline loops: CDR1 MGHDK, CDR2 SYGVNS. This CDR3 contains 14 residues. V gave up 6 bases and J gave up 7 bases; unmatched junction bases: 8. The CDR3 reads CASRGAGGPYTQYF. The CDR3 DNA sequence: TGTGCCAGCAGAGGAGCGGGGGGCCCGTATACGCAGTATTTT.

This chain joins TRBV7-2 and TRBJ2-2; 11 bases are a match to TRBD1. CDR3 length equals 18 residues. Germline CDR1 SGHTA, CDR2 FQGNSA. V shed 5 bases, J shed 2 bases, and the junction held 10 bases outside the gene matches. The chain's CDR3 is CASSTRTGGLINTGELFF. CDR3 nucleotide sequence: TGTGCCAGCAGCACAAGGACAGGGGGCCTTATCAACACCGGGGAGCTGTTTTTT.

V usage is TRBV25-1 and J usage is TRBJ1-5; TRBD1 is a possible D gene (6 bases). The germline V gene encodes CDR1 MGHDK and CDR2 SYGVNS. The CDR3 covers 14 residues. V was shortened by 8 bases and J by 4 bases, with 15 bases between the two germline ends. The CDR3 DNA reads as TGTGCCAGCTCCCAGACAGGAACAAATCAGCCCCAGCATTTT. Translation: CASSQTGTNQPQHF. The full variable domain, with the rest looked up from reference TRBV25-1 and TRBJ1-5, is EADIYQTPRYLVIGTGKKITLECSQTMGHDKMYWYQQDPGMELHLIHYSYGVNSTEKGDLSSESTVSRIRTEHFPLTLESARPSHTSQYLCASSQTGTNQPQHFGDGTRLSIL.

The chain employs TRBV19 and TRBJ2-3; tentatively, D is TRBD1 (5 bases). The germline V and J ends were trimmed by 2 bases and 3 bases, with 15 bases remaining between them. Germline lookup yields CDR1 LNHDA and CDR2 SQIVND (reference sequence). The CDR3 has 16 residues. This chain's CDR3 is CASSIRPGQRTDTQYF. CDR3 nucleotide sequence: TGTGCCAGTAGTATACGGCCCGGACAAAGAACAGATACGCAGTATTTT.

The table lists this clone with a few counts. CDR3 in amino acids: CASSQDRGSYGYTF. CDR3 nucleotide sequence: TGTGCCAGCAGCCAAGACAGGGGCTCCTATGGCTACACCTTC. The rearrangement links TRBV14 to TRBJ1-2, with a possible D match to TRBD1 (6 bases). The length of the CDR3 is 14 residues. Germline CDR1 and CDR2: SGHDN and FVKESK. With 0 bases removed from V and 4 bases from J, the gap between germline ends came to 9 bases.

The chain uses TRBV2 and TRBJ1-6; D uncertain. From germline, CDR1 is SNHLY and CDR2 FYNNEI. There are 13 residues in the CDR3. Trimming shortened V by 6 bases and J by 5 bases, and 8 bases separated the two germline ends. CDR3 in amino acids: CASRGRDNSPLHF. CDR3 coding DNA: TGTGCCAGCAGGGGGAGGGATAATTCACCCCTCCACTTT.

This sequence joins TRBV5-1 and TRBJ2-5; weak D call: TRBD2 (6 bases). V was cut by 0 bases and J by 3 bases, with 9 bases left in between. CDR1 is SGHRS and CDR2 is YFSETQ in the germline V gene. This CDR3 region has 14 residues. The CDR3 nucleotides read TGCGCCAGCAGCTTGGCCGGGGGAAAAGAGACCCAGTACTTC. It yields the protein CASSLAGGKETQYF.

The chain joins TRBV4-3 to TRBJ1-2; D may be TRBD1 (6 bases). Between the trimmed V and J ends, which lost 1 base and 1 base, there was a span of 13 bases. The CDR3 has 16 amino acids. Germline V gene lookup returns CDR1 LGHNA and CDR2 YSLEER. CDR3 protein: CASSQATGINNYGYTF. The DNA of the CDR3 is TGCGCCAGCAGCCAAGCCACAGGGATTAATAACTATGGCTACACCTTC.

This rearrangement joins TRBV10-2 to TRBJ2-3; 11 nucleotides match TRBD2. After removal of 8 bases from V and 6 bases from J, the junction contained 16 bases not matched to a gene. CDR1 WSHSY and CDR2 SAAADI come from the germline V gene. The CDR3 has 17 amino acids. CDR3 loop: CASAPSRGTSGPDTQYF. In nucleotides, the CDR3 is TGCGCCAGCGCCCCCTCGAGAGGGACTAGCGGTCCGGATACGCAGTATTTT.

The chain combines TRBV14 with TRBJ1-1; a weak D match, TRBD1 (6 bases). Trimming shortened V by 4 bases and J by 5 bases, and 14 bases separated the two germline ends. CDR3 length: 14 amino acids. Germline V gene sequence: CDR1 SGHDN, CDR2 FVKESK. The CDR3, as DNA: TGTGCCAGCAGCCCCTTCGACAGGTTGACTGAAGCTTTCTTT. Its translation: CASSPFDRLTEAFF.

V usage is TRBV12-3 or TRBV12-4 and J usage is TRBJ1-2; D not certain. The CDR3 runs to 11 residues. V was trimmed by 4 bases and J by 4 bases, leaving 4 bases between them. CDR3 sequence (DNA): TGTGCCAGCAGTTCCCCCTATGGCTACACCTTC. It encodes CASSSPYGYTF.

V gene TRBV20-1 combines with J gene TRBJ2-7, with 11 bases identical to TRBD2. V trimming: 3 bases; J trimming: 6 bases; junction bases outside the gene matches: 4. This CDR3 has 13 amino acids. Germline V gene data show CDR1 as DFQATT and CDR2 as SNEGSKA (reference sequence). The CDR3 sequence is CSASLAGGGEQYF. Written as DNA, the CDR3 is TGCAGTGCTAGTCTAGCGGGAGGCGGCGAGCAGTACTTC.

The rearrangement links TRBV21-1 to TRBJ1-4. TRBV21-1 is termed a pseudogene. The CDR3 is made up of 13 amino acids. CDR3 DNA sequence: TGTGCCGTTGGGGAGTACGCAAATGAAAAACTGTTTTTT. As protein: CAVGEYANEKLFF.

The chain joins TRBV9 to TRBJ2-1; D may be TRBD2 (5 bases). V was pared by 1 base and J by 3 bases, with 11 bases between. The CDR3 spans 15 residues. Germline V gene data show CDR1 as SGDLS and CDR2 as YYNGEE. The CDR3 sequence is CASSVSGSYYNEQFF. CDR3 coding DNA: TGTGCCAGCAGCGTATCGGGGTCTTACTACAATGAGCAGTTCTTC.

The chain carries TRBV3-1 (or the pseudogene TRBV3-2) and TRBJ2-5, with 7 nucleotides matching TRBD2. The CDR3 has 11 residues. Germline values: CDR1 LGHDT, CDR2 YNNKEL (reference sequence). With V trimmed by 1 base and J by 11 bases, 1 base remained unmatched. This CDR3 reads CASSQASGQYF. The CDR3 bases are TGTGCCAGCAGCCAAGCTAGCGGACAGTACTTC.

This clone was seen a single time. This sequence joins TRBV7-2 and TRBJ2-5, with a tentative D call TRBD2 (5 bases). CDR1 and CDR2 (germline): SGHTA, FQGNSA. The CDR3 totals 14 residues. Trimming removed 5 bases from V and 5 bases from J, with 15 bases in between. This chain's CDR3 is CASSPDYTEETQYF. CDR3 nucleotides: TGTGCCAGCAGCCCCGACTATACGGAGGAGACCCAGTACTTC.

The chain uses TRBV3-1 (or the pseudogene TRBV3-2) and TRBJ2-3; D gene unclear. Germline CDR1 and CDR2: LGHDT and YNNKEL (reference sequence). Trimming shortened V by 1 base and J by 8 bases, and 10 bases separated the two germline ends. The CDR3 totals 13 residues. The CDR3 loop reads CASSQGAASTQYF. The DNA of the CDR3 is TGTGCCAGCAGCCAAGGGGCAGCTTCTACGCAGTATTTT.

This rearrangement joins TRBV29-1 to TRBJ2-4, with 7 positions matching TRBD1. Per the germline V gene, CDR1 is SQVTM and CDR2 is ANQGSEA. The CDR3 sequence is 13 residues long. V gave up 4 bases and J gave up 4 bases; unmatched junction bases: 4. The CDR3 DNA follows: TGCAGCGTTGTAGGGACAGTTAAAAACATTCAGTACTTC. Translated: CSVVGTVKNIQYF.

The rearrangement uses TRBV28 and TRBJ2-7; TRBD1 might be the D (5 bases). Looked up from germline, CDR1 is MDHEN and CDR2 is SYDVKM. This CDR3 has 14 amino acids. V was trimmed by 6 bases and J by 2 bases, leaving 14 bases between them. For the CDR3, the DNA is TGTGCCAGCAGGATGGACACGACACCCTACGAGCAGTACTTC. Amino acids: CASRMDTTPYEQYF.